This T cell receptor beta chain was retrieved from a study of siplizumab effects on memory and regulatory T cells. In its sample, this clone was seen a few times. Its antigen is as yet unknown. Unstimulated naive, memory, effector memory and TEMRA subsets from three donor pairs underwent sequencing. Whole-study findings and limits: Unstimulated subsets contained matches for only a minor fraction of alloreactive clones. Siplizumab produced a significant reduction in alloreactive sequences that were traceable to unstimulated CD4+ memory cells.

This CDR3 has 14 residues. Germline-derived CDR1 and CDR2 are SGHVS and FNYEAQ. Germline trimming cut 1 base from V and 5 bases from J; bases unmatched to any gene: 1. Assay used: immunoSEQ multiplex PCR; TCRdb lists only in-frame clones, some missing. The repertoire holds 50,000 or so clones, roughly 87% seen once, with 0.3% to 0.35% in the top ten. This sequence joins TRBV7-6 and TRBJ1-5; 8 bases align to TRBD1. The sequence came from a human donor in good health. Input material: naive CD8+ T cells sorted from blood. CDR3 DNA sequence: TGTGCCAGCAGCTTAGGGACAGGGTATCAGCCCCAGCATTTT. This translates into CASSLGTGYQPQHF.